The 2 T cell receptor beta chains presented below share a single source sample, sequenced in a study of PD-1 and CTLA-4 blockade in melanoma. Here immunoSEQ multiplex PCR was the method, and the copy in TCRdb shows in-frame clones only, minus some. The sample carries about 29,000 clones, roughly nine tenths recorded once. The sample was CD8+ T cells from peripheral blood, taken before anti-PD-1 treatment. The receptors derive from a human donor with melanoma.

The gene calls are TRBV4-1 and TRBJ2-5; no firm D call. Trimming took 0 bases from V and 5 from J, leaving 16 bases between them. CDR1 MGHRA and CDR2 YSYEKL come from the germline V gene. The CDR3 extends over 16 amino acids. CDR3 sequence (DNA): TGCGCCAGCAGCCAAGATAGGGCCACTAACGGGGAGACCCAGTACTTC. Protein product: CASSQDRATNGETQYF.

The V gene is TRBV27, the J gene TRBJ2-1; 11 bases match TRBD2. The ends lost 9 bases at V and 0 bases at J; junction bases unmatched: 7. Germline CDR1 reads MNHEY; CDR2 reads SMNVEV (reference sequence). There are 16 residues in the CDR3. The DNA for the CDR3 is TGTGCCAGTGGGACTAGCGGAGCTCTCTCCTACAATGAGCAGTTCTTC. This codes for CASGTSGALSYNEQFF.